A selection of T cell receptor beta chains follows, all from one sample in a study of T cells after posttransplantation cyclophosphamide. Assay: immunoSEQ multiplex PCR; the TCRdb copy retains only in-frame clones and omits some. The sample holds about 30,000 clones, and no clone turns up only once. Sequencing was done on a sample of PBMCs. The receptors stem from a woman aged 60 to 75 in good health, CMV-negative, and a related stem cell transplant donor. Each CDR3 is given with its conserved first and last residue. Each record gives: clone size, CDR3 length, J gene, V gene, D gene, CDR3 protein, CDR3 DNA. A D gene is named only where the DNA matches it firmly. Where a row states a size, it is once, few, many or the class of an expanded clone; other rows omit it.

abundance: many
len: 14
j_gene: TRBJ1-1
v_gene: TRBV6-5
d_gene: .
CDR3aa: CASSRQSLNTEAFF
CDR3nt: TGTGCCAGCAGTAGACAGTCCTTGAACACTGAAGCTTTCTTT

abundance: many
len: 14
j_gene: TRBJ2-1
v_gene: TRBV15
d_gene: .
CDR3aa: CATSRSYRVGEQFF
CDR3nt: TGTGCCACCAGCAGATCCTACAGAGTGGGTGAGCAGTTCTTC

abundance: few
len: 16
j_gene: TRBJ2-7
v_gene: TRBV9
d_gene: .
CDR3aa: CASSVSPGLEVYEQYF
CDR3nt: TGTGCCAGCAGCGTCTCCCCGGGACTTGAAGTCTACGAGCAGTACTTC

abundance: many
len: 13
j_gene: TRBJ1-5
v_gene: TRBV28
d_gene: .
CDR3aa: CASTRGGEGPQHF
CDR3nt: TGTGCCAGCACCCGGGGGGGCGAAGGGCCCCAGCATTTT

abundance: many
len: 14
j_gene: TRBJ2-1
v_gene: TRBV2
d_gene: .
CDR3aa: CASSVEGGDNEQFF
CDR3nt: TGTGCCAGCAGTGTGGAAGGGGGGGATAATGAGCAGTTCTTC

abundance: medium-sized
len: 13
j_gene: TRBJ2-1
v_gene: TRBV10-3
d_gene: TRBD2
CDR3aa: CAILAGGGNEQFF
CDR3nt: TGTGCCATCCTAGCGGGAGGCGGGAATGAGCAGTTCTTC

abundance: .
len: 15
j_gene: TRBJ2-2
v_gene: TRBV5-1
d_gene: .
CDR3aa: CASSLSGQNTGELFF
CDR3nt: TGCGCCAGCAGCTTGTCTGGCCAGAACACCGGGGAGCTGTTTTTT

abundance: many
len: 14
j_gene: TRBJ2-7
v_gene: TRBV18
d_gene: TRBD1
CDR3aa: CASSPPGQGGEQYF
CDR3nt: TGTGCCAGCTCACCTCCGGGACAGGGCGGCGAGCAGTACTTC

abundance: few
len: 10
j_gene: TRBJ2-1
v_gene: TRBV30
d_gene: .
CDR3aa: CAWSGAGWFF
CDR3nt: TGTGCCTGGAGTGGGGCGGGGTGGTTCTTC

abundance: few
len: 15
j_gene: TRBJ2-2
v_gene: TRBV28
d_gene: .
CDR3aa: CASTQTRVIGGELFF
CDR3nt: TGTGCCAGCACCCAAACCAGGGTTATAGGCGGGGAGCTGTTTTTT

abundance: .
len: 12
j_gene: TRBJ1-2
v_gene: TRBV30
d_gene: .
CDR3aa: CAWSVQGYGYTF
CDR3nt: TGTGCCTGGAGTGTTCAGGGCTATGGCTACACCTTC

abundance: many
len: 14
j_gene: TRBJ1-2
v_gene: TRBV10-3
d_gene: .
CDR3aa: CAISPGRRDYGYTF
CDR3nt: TGTGCCATCAGTCCCGGAAGACGGGACTATGGCTACACCTTC

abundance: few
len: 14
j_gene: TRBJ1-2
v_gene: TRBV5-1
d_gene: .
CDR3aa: CASSLDAVGYGYTF
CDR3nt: TGCGCCAGCAGCTTGGACGCGGTAGGCTATGGCTACACCTTC